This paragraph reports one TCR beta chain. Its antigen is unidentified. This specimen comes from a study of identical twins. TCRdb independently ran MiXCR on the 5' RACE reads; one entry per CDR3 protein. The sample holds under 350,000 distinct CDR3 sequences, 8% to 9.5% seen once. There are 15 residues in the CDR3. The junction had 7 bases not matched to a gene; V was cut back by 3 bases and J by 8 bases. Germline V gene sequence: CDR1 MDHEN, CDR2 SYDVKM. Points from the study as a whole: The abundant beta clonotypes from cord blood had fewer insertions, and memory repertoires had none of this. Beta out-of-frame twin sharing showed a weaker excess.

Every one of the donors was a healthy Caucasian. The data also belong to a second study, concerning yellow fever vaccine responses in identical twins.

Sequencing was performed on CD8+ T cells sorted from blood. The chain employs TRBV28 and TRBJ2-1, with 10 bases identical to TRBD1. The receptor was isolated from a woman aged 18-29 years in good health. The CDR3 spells CASSFPDRGLYEQFF. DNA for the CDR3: TGTGCCAGCAGTTTTCCGGACAGGGGGTTGTATGAGCAGTTCTTC. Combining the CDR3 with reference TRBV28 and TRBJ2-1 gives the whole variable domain DVKVTQSSRYLVKRTGEKVFLECVQDMDHENMFWYRQDPGLGLRLIYFSYDVKMKEKGDIPEGYSVSREKKERFSLILESASTNQTSMYLCASSFPDRGLYEQFFGPGTRLTVL.